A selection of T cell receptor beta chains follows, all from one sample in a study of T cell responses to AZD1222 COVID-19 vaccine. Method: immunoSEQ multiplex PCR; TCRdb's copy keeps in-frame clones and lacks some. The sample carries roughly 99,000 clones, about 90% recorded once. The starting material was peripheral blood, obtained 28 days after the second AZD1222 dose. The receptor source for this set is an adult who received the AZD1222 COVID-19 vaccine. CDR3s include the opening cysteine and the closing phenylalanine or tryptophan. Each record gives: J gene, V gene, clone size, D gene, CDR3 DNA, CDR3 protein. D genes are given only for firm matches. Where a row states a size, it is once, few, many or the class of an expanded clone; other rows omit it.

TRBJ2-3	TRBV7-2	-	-	TGTGCCAGCAGCTTAGCGGGGCCTAGCACAGATACGCAGTATTTT	CASSLAGPSTDTQYF
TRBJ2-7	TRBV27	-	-	TGTGCCAGCAGTTCCTATCCCGGGGTCGGCTACGAGCAGTACTTC	CASSSYPGVGYEQYF
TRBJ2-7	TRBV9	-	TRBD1	TGTGCCAGCAGCCCAGGGACAGGGGAGGCCTACGAGCAGTACTTC	CASSPGTGEAYEQYF
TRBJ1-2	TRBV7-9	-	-	TGTGCCAGCAGCTTGGGCCCCACTTACGGCTACACCTTC	CASSLGPTYGYTF
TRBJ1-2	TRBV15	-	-	TGTGCCACCAGCAGAGATAGGAGGGCTGGCTACACCTTC	CATSRDRRAGYTF
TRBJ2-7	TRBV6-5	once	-	TGTGCCAGCAGTTATCGGGTCAGCTCCTACGAGCAGTACTTC	CASSYRVSSYEQYF
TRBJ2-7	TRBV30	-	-	TGTGCCTGGAGCGACGGGGAGCAGTACTTC	CAWSDGEQYF
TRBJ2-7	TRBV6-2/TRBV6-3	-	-	TGTGCCAGCAGTTACAGGGGAGAAGAGCAGTACTTC	CASSYRGEEQYF
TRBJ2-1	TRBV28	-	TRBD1	TGTGCCAGCAGTACGTGGGACAGACGCAATGAGCAGTTCTTC	CASSTWDRRNEQFF
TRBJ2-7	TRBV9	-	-	TGTGCCAGCAGCGAGCAGGGGGGTAGCTCCTACGAGCAGTACTTC	CASSEQGGSSYEQYF
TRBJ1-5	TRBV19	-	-	TGTGCCAGTAGAGACAGAGATTATCAGCCCCAGCATTTT	CASRDRDYQPQHF
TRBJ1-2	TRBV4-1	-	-	TGCGCCAGCAGCCAGGCGGGAGCAATTCTTAACTATGGCTACACCTTC	CASSQAGAILNYGYTF
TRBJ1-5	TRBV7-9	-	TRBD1	TGTGCCAGCAGCCCCGGACAGGCTAACAATCAGCCCCAGCATTTT	CASSPGQANNQPQHF
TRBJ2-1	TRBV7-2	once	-	TGTGCCAGCAGCTTGGCCACTACGGGGGAGCAGTTCTTC	CASSLATTGEQFF
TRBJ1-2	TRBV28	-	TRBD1	TGTGCCAGCAGCCTGACAGGGGGCTGGGACTATGGCTACACCTTC	CASSLTGGWDYGYTF
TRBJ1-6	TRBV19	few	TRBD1	TGTGCCAGTAGCGTCACCCAGGGGGATTATTCACCCCTCCACTTT	CASSVTQGDYSPLHF
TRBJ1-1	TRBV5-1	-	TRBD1	TGCGCCAGCAGCTTGGCCCTTAGGGGGCCCATGAACACTGAAGCTTTCTTT	CASSLALRGPMNTEAFF
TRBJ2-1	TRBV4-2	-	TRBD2	TGTGCCAGCAGCCAGACACCGGGACTAGCGGGGGGGAAGACCTACAATGAGCAGTTCTTC	CASSQTPGLAGGKTYNEQFF
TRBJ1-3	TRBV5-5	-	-	TGTGCCAGCAGCTTTACAGTCACTGATGGAAACACCATATATTTT	CASSFTVTDGNTIYF
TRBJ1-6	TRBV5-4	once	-	TGTGCCAGCAGCTGGGACTGGGGATCACCCCTCCACTTT	CASSWDWGSPLHF
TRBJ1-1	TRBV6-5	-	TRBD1	TGTGCCAGCAGTTACGGGACAGGGGGAGGGAACACTGAAGCTTTCTTT	CASSYGTGGGNTEAFF
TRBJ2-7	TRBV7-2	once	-	TGTGCCAGCAGCCCGCCGGGAGTAGCCTACGAGCAGTACTTC	CASSPPGVAYEQYF
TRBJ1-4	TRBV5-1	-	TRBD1	TGCGCCAGCAGCATCCTGGGACAGGGGCCGGGGGAAAAACTGTTTTTT	CASSILGQGPGEKLFF
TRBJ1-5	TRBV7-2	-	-	TGTGCCAGCAGCCCCGGCGGGGGCAATCAGCCCCAGCATTTT	CASSPGGGNQPQHF
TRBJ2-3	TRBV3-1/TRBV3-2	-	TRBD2	TGTGCCAGCAGCCCAGTTGGCGGGGGGGTCAGGGATACGCAGTATTTT	CASSPVGGGVRDTQYF
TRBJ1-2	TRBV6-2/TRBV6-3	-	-	TGTGCCAGCAGTTCCGGACAGCTCGGGGCCTATGGCTACACCTTC	CASSSGQLGAYGYTF
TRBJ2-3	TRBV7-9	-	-	TGTGCCAGCAGCTTTCGACAGACTAGCACAGATACGCAGTATTTT	CASSFRQTSTDTQYF
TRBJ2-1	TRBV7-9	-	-	TGTGCCAGCAGCTTAGGACAGGACCTAGACAATGAGCAGTTCTTC	CASSLGQDLDNEQFF
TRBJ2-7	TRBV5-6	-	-	TGTGCCAGCAGCTTGGGGGCCTCTCCCTACGAGCAGTACTTC	CASSLGASPYEQYF